The 12 T cell receptor beta chains listed next were all sequenced from one sample in a study of blood T cell repertoires in COVID-19. Assay used: immunoSEQ multiplex PCR; TCRdb lists only in-frame clones, some missing. The data show some 300,000 clones, roughly nine tenths seen once. Source material: PBMCs or T cells enriched from blood (not recorded which). The receptors derive from a woman aged 30 to 39 who had been exposed to COVID-19.

The rearrangement links TRBV6-5 to TRBJ2-5; a possible D gene is TRBD2 (6 bases). The CDR3 totals 13 residues. Trimming cost V 7 bases and J 2 bases, with 11 bases left between them. CDR1 is MNHEY, CDR2 SVGAGI, per germline. The chain's CDR3 is CASTQRVQETQYF. The CDR3 nucleotides are TGTGCCAGCACCCAGCGGGTTCAAGAGACCCAGTACTTC.

This chain uses TRBV2 with TRBJ2-2; D may be TRBD2 (5 bases). The germline V and J ends were trimmed by 5 bases and 2 bases, with 12 bases remaining between them. The CDR3 has 15 amino acids. The germline V gene has CDR1 SNHLY and CDR2 FYNNEI. The CDR3, as DNA: TGTGCCAGCAGTATCGGGGATGCTAACACCGGGGAGCTGTTTTTT. The encoded protein is CASSIGDANTGELFF.

The chain links TRBV20-1 to TRBJ1-1; unclear D gene. Germline V gene data show CDR1 as DFQATT and CDR2 as SNEGSKA (reference sequence). Trimming took off 4 bases at V and 10 bases at J, with 4 bases between the two ends. The CDR3 covers 8 residues. The CDR3 here is CSATRAFF. For the CDR3, the DNA is TGCAGTGCTACGCGAGCTTTCTTT.

This chain joins TRBV15 and TRBJ1-2; TRBD1 aligns across 7 bases. The J segment lost 6 bases and the V segment lost 2 bases, leaving 3 bases of the junction unmatched. The CDR3 consists of 13 residues. Germline CDR1 is LNHNV and CDR2 is YYDKDF (reference sequence). CDR3 protein: CATSRIQGDGYTF. CDR3 in DNA: TGTGCCACCAGCAGAATCCAGGGGGATGGCTACACCTTC. The entire variable domain, with the rest obtained from reference TRBV15 and TRBJ1-2, is as follows: DAMVIQNPRYQVTQFGKPVTLSCSQTLNHNVMYWYQQKSSQAPKLLFHYYDKDFNNEADTPDNFQSRRPNTSFCFLDIRSPGLGDTAMYLCATSRIQGDGYTFGSGTRLTVV.

V usage is TRBV11-2 and J usage is TRBJ2-5, with TRBD2 matching 12 bases. The CDR3 length is 16 residues. Per germline, CDR1 SGHAT and CDR2 FQNNGV. After removal of 5 bases from V and 4 bases from J, the junction contained 8 bases not matched to a gene. The CDR3 protein is CASSQLAGGGGETQYF. DNA of the CDR3: TGTGCCAGCAGCCAACTAGCGGGGGGTGGCGGAGAGACCCAGTACTTC.

The chain combines TRBV5-1 with TRBJ1-2; TRBD1 is a possible D gene (5 bases). V was pared by 0 bases and J by 3 bases, with 12 bases between. There are 15 residues in the CDR3. The germline V gene has CDR1 SGHRS and CDR2 YFSETQ. The CDR3 region is CASSLGGTSDYGYTF. CDR3 sequence (DNA): TGCGCCAGCAGCTTGGGGGGGACTTCCGACTATGGCTACACCTTC.

J is TRBJ1-2 and V is TRBV12-3 or TRBV12-4, with 10 positions matching TRBD1. Trimming at V came to 5 bases and at J to 10 bases, leaving 7 bases not matched to a gene. This CDR3 is built from 13 residues. In DNA, the CDR3 is TGTGCCAGCAGTCGGACAGGGGGTATTTACTACACCTTC. As protein: CASSRTGGIYYTF.

This clone was observed a handful of times. This chain uses TRBV10-3 with TRBJ1-1, with no clear D. The CDR3 is made up of 15 amino acids. Germline V gives CDR1 ENHRY, CDR2 SYGVKD. Between the trimmed V and J ends, which lost 0 bases and 4 bases, there was a span of 12 bases. Here the CDR3 DNA reads TGTGCCATCAGTGAGTCTCGAGGGAAGGGCACTGAAGCTTTCTTT. As protein: CAISESRGKGTEAFF.

V is TRBV6-2 or TRBV6-3 and J is TRBJ2-7, with D possibly matching TRBD2 (5 bases). The V and J ends lost 4 bases and 0 bases respectively, with 10 bases between them. The CDR3 extends over 14 amino acids. CDR1 MNHEY and CDR2 SVGEGT come from the germline V gene. CDR3 region: CASSWTLSSYEQYF. Written as DNA, the CDR3 is TGTGCCAGCAGTTGGACTCTGAGCTCCTACGAGCAGTACTTC.

This chain connects TRBV4-1 to TRBJ1-5; D not resolved. V was clipped by 0 bases and J by 4 bases, with 13 bases between them. This CDR3 is 16 amino acids long. Germline V gene sequence: CDR1 MGHRA, CDR2 YSYEKL. CDR3 in DNA: TGCGCCAGCAGCCAAGAAAATGGCCTGAGGAATCAGCCCCAGCATTTT. It translates to CASSQENGLRNQPQHF.

This chain links TRBV18 with TRBJ2-5; D gene ambiguous. CDR1 is KGHSH, CDR2 LQKENI, per germline. CDR3 length: 15 residues. V was clipped by 6 bases and J by 2 bases, with 16 bases between them. CDR3: CASSSLGGAQETQYF. The CDR3 DNA reads as TGTGCCAGCTCCTCCCTTGGCGGCGCTCAAGAGACCCAGTACTTC.

The chain uses TRBV5-6 and TRBJ2-3, with a possible D match to TRBD1 (6 bases). Germline CDR1 reads SGHDT; CDR2 reads YYEEEE. The CDR3 consists of 14 residues. Trimming removed 7 bases from V and 4 bases from J, with 16 bases in between. CDR3 protein: CASVPYRDADTQYF. CDR3 nucleotide sequence: TGTGCCAGCGTCCCGTACAGGGACGCAGATACGCAGTATTTT.